This T cell receptor (beta chain) comes out of a study of T cell responses to AZD1222 COVID-19 vaccine. This CDR3 spans 15 amino acids. CDR1 is MDHEN and CDR2 is SYDVKM in the germline V gene. Trimming cost V 4 bases and J 0 bases, with 10 bases left between them. Profiled with immunoSEQ multiplex PCR; TCRdb holds only in-frame clones, not every one. The profile covers 150,000 to 200,000 clones, with 85% to 95% appearing a single time and 0.9% taken by the ten largest. Study results and caveats: Distributed over spike, vaccine-associated CD4 TCRs predominated at 160-218 and 743-854.

Comments on this clone: Its antigen is undetermined.

V gene TRBV28 combines with J gene TRBJ1-5; D is possibly TRBD1 (5 bases). This TCR was recovered from an adult in good health. The sequencing used peripheral blood, collected on day 0 of AZD1222 vaccination. The CDR3 DNA is TGTGCCAGCAGTTGGGGGGTAGATAGCAATCAGCCCCAGCATTTT. Amino acids: CASSWGVDSNQPQHF.